This is a list of T cell receptor beta chains from one sample in a study of T cell responses to AZD1222 COVID-19 vaccine. Clones were sequenced by immunoSEQ multiplex PCR, and TCRdb holds only the in-frame ones, with some missing. The table has 120,000 to 150,000 clones, approximately 90% seen once. The input for sequencing was peripheral blood, taken 28 days after the second AZD1222 dose. These receptors all stem from an adult who received the AZD1222 COVID-19 vaccine. Each CDR3 is given with its conserved first and last residue. The D gene is left open where the match is weak. Rows may omit the clone size; those that give it use once, few, many or a size class.

D gene: .
clone size: .
V gene: TRBV2
J gene: TRBJ1-1
CDR3 protein: CASSYSDTEAFF
CDR3 DNA: TGTGCCAGCTCCTACAGTGACACTGAAGCTTTCTTT

D gene: .
clone size: .
V gene: TRBV19
J gene: TRBJ1-1
CDR3 protein: CATVSLGATEAFF
CDR3 DNA: TGTGCCACCGTATCCCTGGGGGCCACTGAAGCTTTCTTT

D gene: .
clone size: once
V gene: TRBV10-3
J gene: TRBJ1-1
CDR3 protein: CAISEIDSLNTEAFF
CDR3 DNA: TGTGCCATCAGTGAGATAGACAGTTTGAACACTGAAGCTTTCTTT

D gene: .
clone size: .
V gene: TRBV30
J gene: TRBJ1-5
CDR3 protein: CAWSRAGTQPQHF
CDR3 DNA: TGTGCCTGGAGTCGGGCTGGAACTCAGCCCCAGCATTTT

D gene: .
clone size: .
V gene: TRBV5-4
J gene: TRBJ1-6
CDR3 protein: CASSITGGTSPLHF
CDR3 DNA: TGTGCCAGCAGCATCACGGGGGGCACCTCACCCCTCCACTTT

D gene: .
clone size: .
V gene: TRBV29-1
J gene: TRBJ2-5
CDR3 protein: CSVRLHQGTQYF
CDR3 DNA: TGCAGCGTTCGGTTACACCAAGGGACCCAGTACTTC

D gene: .
clone size: .
V gene: TRBV3-1/TRBV3-2
J gene: TRBJ2-5
CDR3 protein: CASSRPQETQYF
CDR3 DNA: TGTGCCAGCAGCCGCCCCCAAGAGACCCAGTACTTC

D gene: .
clone size: once
V gene: TRBV6-5
J gene: TRBJ1-6
CDR3 protein: CASSYREVYNSPLHF
CDR3 DNA: TGTGCCAGCAGTTACCGAGAGGTCTATAATTCACCCCTCCACTTT

D gene: TRBD1
clone size: .
V gene: TRBV13
J gene: TRBJ1-2
CDR3 protein: CASSRDRGEGNYGYTF
CDR3 DNA: TGTGCCAGCAGCCGGGACAGGGGGGAAGGTAACTATGGCTACACCTTC

D gene: .
clone size: .
V gene: TRBV19
J gene: TRBJ2-1
CDR3 protein: CASSTFNEQFF
CDR3 DNA: TGTGCCAGTAGTACTTTCAATGAGCAGTTCTTC

D gene: .
clone size: once
V gene: TRBV4-1
J gene: TRBJ1-6
CDR3 protein: CASSYPGVGNSPLHF
CDR3 DNA: TGCGCCAGCAGTTACCCAGGGGTGGGTAATTCACCCCTCCACTTT

D gene: .
clone size: once
V gene: TRBV5-3
J gene: TRBJ2-7
CDR3 protein: CARSLYVRYEQYF
CDR3 DNA: TGTGCCAGAAGCTTGTACGTTCGCTACGAGCAGTACTTC

D gene: .
clone size: once
V gene: TRBV30
J gene: TRBJ2-7
CDR3 protein: CAWVDRLPPYEQYF
CDR3 DNA: TGTGCCTGGGTTGACAGGTTACCGCCCTACGAGCAGTACTTC

D gene: .
clone size: .
V gene: TRBV18
J gene: TRBJ1-5
CDR3 protein: CASSPGSSDQPQHF
CDR3 DNA: TGTGCCAGCTCACCAGGCAGTTCCGATCAGCCCCAGCATTTT

D gene: TRBD2
clone size: .
V gene: TRBV9
J gene: TRBJ2-1
CDR3 protein: CASSVVPREGAYNEQFF
CDR3 DNA: TGTGCCAGCAGCGTAGTCCCGCGGGAGGGAGCTTACAATGAGCAGTTCTTC

D gene: .
clone size: .
V gene: TRBV6-2/TRBV6-3
J gene: TRBJ1-6
CDR3 protein: CASSSLQGKEGSPLHF
CDR3 DNA: TGTGCCAGCAGTTCCCTTCAAGGAAAGGAGGGTTCACCCCTCCACTTT

D gene: .
clone size: .
V gene: TRBV14
J gene: TRBJ2-1
CDR3 protein: CASSQDWTANNEQFF
CDR3 DNA: TGTGCCAGCAGCCAAGATTGGACAGCCAACAATGAGCAGTTCTTC

D gene: .
clone size: .
V gene: TRBV4-1
J gene: TRBJ1-3
CDR3 protein: CASSQGGLGHSGNTIYF
CDR3 DNA: TGCGCCAGCAGCCAAGGGGGACTGGGTCACTCTGGAAACACCATATATTTT

D gene: TRBD1
clone size: .
V gene: TRBV4-2
J gene: TRBJ1-5
CDR3 protein: CASRQGVVSNQPQHF
CDR3 DNA: TGTGCCAGCAGACAGGGGGTTGTTAGCAATCAGCCCCAGCATTTT

D gene: .
clone size: .
V gene: TRBV6-5
J gene: TRBJ2-1
CDR3 protein: CATRLSAGEQFF
CDR3 DNA: TGTGCCACCAGGCTCTCGGCGGGTGAGCAGTTCTTC

D gene: TRBD2
clone size: .
V gene: TRBV28
J gene: TRBJ2-1
CDR3 protein: CASSFLGVLGAGAVNEQFF
CDR3 DNA: TGTGCCAGCAGTTTTTTAGGTGTTCTTGGAGCGGGAGCGGTCAATGAGCAGTTCTTC

D gene: TRBD1
clone size: .
V gene: TRBV5-1
J gene: TRBJ1-6
CDR3 protein: CASSSDRGNSPLHF
CDR3 DNA: TGCGCCAGCAGCTCGGACAGGGGGAATTCACCCCTCCACTTT

D gene: .
clone size: .
V gene: TRBV19
J gene: TRBJ1-5
CDR3 protein: CASINRARGQPQHF
CDR3 DNA: TGTGCCAGTATTAACAGGGCTAGGGGTCAGCCCCAGCATTTT

D gene: .
clone size: .
V gene: TRBV6-1
J gene: TRBJ1-5
CDR3 protein: CASSEAAGTNQPQHF
CDR3 DNA: TGTGCCAGCAGTGAAGCAGCGGGTACCAATCAGCCCCAGCATTTT

D gene: .
clone size: once
V gene: TRBV7-9
J gene: TRBJ1-1
CDR3 protein: CASSALSGSGGLSDTEAFF
CDR3 DNA: TGTGCCAGCAGCGCCCTGTCAGGCTCGGGGGGCCTTTCGGACACTGAAGCTTTCTTT

D gene: TRBD2
clone size: once
V gene: TRBV18
J gene: TRBJ2-7
CDR3 protein: CASSPRVLGLAGASYEQYF
CDR3 DNA: TGTGCCAGCTCACCACGGGTTTTGGGACTAGCGGGAGCGAGCTACGAGCAGTACTTC

D gene: .
clone size: .
V gene: TRBV3-1/TRBV3-2
J gene: TRBJ1-5
CDR3 protein: CASSQGSVNQPQHF
CDR3 DNA: TGTGCCAGCAGCCAAGGGTCAGTTAATCAGCCCCAGCATTTT

D gene: TRBD2
clone size: .
V gene: TRBV7-2
J gene: TRBJ2-7
CDR3 protein: CASSEPGTSVYEQYF
CDR3 DNA: TGTGCCAGCAGCGAACCCGGGACTAGCGTCTACGAGCAGTACTTC

D gene: .
clone size: .
V gene: TRBV7-2
J gene: TRBJ1-3
CDR3 protein: CASSLWGEEGNTIYF
CDR3 DNA: TGTGCCAGCAGCTTATGGGGAGAGGAAGGAAACACCATATATTTT

D gene: .
clone size: .
V gene: TRBV6-5
J gene: TRBJ2-4
CDR3 protein: CASNRGEKNIQYF
CDR3 DNA: TGTGCCAGCAATAGAGGGGAGAAAAACATTCAGTACTTC

D gene: .
clone size: .
V gene: TRBV19
J gene: TRBJ1-1
CDR3 protein: CASSRNTDHNTEAFF
CDR3 DNA: TGTGCCAGTAGTCGGAACACCGACCACAACACTGAAGCTTTCTTT

D gene: .
clone size: .
V gene: TRBV28
J gene: TRBJ2-4
CDR3 protein: CASSLEGSGTKNIQYF
CDR3 DNA: TGTGCCAGCAGTTTAGAAGGGTCCGGGACCAAAAACATTCAGTACTTC

D gene: .
clone size: .
V gene: TRBV9
J gene: TRBJ1-3
CDR3 protein: CASSFDGSSGNTIYF
CDR3 DNA: TGTGCCAGCAGCTTTGACGGAAGCTCTGGAAACACCATATATTTT

D gene: .
clone size: .
V gene: TRBV4-3
J gene: TRBJ2-1
CDR3 protein: CASSHGGNEQFF
CDR3 DNA: TGCGCCAGCAGCCATGGAGGGAATGAGCAGTTCTTC

D gene: .
clone size: .
V gene: TRBV7-9
J gene: TRBJ1-5
CDR3 protein: CASSLSDLYQPQHF
CDR3 DNA: TGTGCCAGCAGCTTATCGGACCTATATCAGCCCCAGCATTTT

D gene: .
clone size: .
V gene: TRBV6-5
J gene: TRBJ1-1
CDR3 protein: CASSYSIVGNTEAFF
CDR3 DNA: TGTGCCAGCAGTTACTCGATTGTCGGGAACACTGAAGCTTTCTTT

D gene: TRBD2
clone size: .
V gene: TRBV18
J gene: TRBJ2-5
CDR3 protein: CASSLGLAGQETQYF
CDR3 DNA: TGTGCCAGCTCACTTGGACTAGCGGGCCAAGAGACCCAGTACTTC

D gene: .
clone size: .
V gene: TRBV9
J gene: TRBJ2-1
CDR3 protein: CASSPSGNEQFF
CDR3 DNA: TGTGCCAGCAGCCCCAGTGGCAATGAGCAGTTCTTC

D gene: TRBD1
clone size: .
V gene: TRBV5-1
J gene: TRBJ2-5
CDR3 protein: CASQGQPQETQYF
CDR3 DNA: TGCGCCAGCCAGGGACAGCCACAAGAGACCCAGTACTTC